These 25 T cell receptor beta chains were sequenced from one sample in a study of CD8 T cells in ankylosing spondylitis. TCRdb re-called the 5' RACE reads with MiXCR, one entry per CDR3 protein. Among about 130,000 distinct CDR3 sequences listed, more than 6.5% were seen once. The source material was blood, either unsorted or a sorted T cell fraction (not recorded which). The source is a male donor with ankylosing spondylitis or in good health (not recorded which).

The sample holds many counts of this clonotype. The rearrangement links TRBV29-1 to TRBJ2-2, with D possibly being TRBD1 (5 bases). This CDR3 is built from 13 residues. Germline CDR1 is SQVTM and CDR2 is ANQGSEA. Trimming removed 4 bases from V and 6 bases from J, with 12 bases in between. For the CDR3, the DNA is TGCAGCGTTGGGCCCCAGGGATCCGGGGAGCTGTTTTTT. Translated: CSVGPQGSGELFF.

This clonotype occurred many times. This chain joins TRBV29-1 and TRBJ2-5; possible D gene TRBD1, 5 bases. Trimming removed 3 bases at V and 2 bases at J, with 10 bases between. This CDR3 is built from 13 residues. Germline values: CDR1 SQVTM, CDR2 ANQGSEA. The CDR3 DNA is TGCAGCGTTGACGACAGATCTCAAGAGACCCAGTACTTC. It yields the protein CSVDDRSQETQYF.

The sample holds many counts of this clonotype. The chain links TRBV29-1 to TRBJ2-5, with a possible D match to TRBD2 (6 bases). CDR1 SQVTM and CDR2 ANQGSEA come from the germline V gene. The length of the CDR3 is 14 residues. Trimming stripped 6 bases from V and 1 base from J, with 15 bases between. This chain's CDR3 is CSVARGLTQETQYF. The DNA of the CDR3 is TGCAGCGTCGCACGCGGACTAACCCAAGAGACCCAGTACTTC.

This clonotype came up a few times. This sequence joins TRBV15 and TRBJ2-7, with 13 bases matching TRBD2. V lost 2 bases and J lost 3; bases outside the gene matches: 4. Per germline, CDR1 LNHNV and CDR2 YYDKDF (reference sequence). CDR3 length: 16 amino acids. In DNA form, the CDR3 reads TGTGCCACCAGCAGATCTGGGACTAGCGGGGTCTACGAGCAGTACTTC. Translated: CATSRSGTSGVYEQYF.

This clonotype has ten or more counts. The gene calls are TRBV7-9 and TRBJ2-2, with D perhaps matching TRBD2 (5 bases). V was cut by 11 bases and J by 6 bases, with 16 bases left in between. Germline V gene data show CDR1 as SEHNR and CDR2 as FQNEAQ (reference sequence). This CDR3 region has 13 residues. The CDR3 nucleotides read TGTGCCTCCACCGGGTCTAGCCCCGGGGAGCTGTTTTTT. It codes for CASTGSSPGELFF.

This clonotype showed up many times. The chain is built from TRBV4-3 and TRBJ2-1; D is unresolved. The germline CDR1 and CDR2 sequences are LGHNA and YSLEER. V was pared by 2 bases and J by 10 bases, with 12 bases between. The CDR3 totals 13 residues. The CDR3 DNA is TGCGCCAGCAGCCAATACCCAGTAAACGAGCAGTTCTTC. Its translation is CASSQYPVNEQFF.

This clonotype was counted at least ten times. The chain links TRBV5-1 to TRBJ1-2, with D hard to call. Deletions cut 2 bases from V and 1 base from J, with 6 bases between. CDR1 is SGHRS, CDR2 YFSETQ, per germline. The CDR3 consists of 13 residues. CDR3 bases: TGCGCCAGCAGCTTTTTCGATAACTATGGCTACACCTTC. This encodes CASSFFDNYGYTF.

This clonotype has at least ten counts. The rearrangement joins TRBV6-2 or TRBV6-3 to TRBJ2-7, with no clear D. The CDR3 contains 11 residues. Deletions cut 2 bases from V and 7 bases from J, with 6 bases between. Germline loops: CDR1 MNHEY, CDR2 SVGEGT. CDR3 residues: CASSYRTEQYF. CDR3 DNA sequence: TGTGCCAGCAGTTACCGGACGGAGCAGTACTTC.

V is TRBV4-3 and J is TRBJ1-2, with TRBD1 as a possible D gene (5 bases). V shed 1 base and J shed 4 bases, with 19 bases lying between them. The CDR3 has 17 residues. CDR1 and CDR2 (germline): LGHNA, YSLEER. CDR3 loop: CASSQARNRDWGYGYTF. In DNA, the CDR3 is TGCGCCAGCAGCCAAGCCAGAAACCGGGACTGGGGCTATGGCTACACCTTC.

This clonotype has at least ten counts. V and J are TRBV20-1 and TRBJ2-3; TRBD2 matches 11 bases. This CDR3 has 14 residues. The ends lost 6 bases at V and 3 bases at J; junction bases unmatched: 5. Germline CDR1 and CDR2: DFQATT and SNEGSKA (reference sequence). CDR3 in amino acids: CSAGTSGSTDTQYF. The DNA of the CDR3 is TGCAGTGCCGGGACTAGCGGTAGTACAGATACGCAGTATTTT.

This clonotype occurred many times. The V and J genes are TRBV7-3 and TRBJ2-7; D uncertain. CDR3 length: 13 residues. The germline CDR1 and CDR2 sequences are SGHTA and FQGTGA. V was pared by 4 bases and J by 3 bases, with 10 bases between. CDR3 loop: CASSWTQRYEQYF. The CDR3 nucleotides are TGTGCCAGCAGCTGGACGCAGCGCTACGAGCAGTACTTC.

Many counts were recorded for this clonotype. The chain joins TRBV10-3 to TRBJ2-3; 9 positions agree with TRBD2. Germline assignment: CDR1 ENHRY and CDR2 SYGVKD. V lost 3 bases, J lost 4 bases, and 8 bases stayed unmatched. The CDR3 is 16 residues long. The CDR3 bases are TGTGCCATCAGTGACCTACTAGCGGGTCGTGCAGATACGCAGTATTTT. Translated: CAISDLLAGRADTQYF.

This CDR3 is CSVVGDKNTEAFF. CDR3 in DNA: TGCAGCGTAGTCGGGGACAAGAACACTGAAGCTTTCTTT. The rearrangement joins TRBV29-1 to TRBJ1-1; D might be TRBD1 (6 bases). CDR1 and CDR2 (germline): SQVTM, ANQGSEA. The CDR3 contains 13 residues. V shed 6 bases and J shed 1 base, with 12 bases lying between them.

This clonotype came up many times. CDR3 bases: TGTGCCAGCAGTTCCCGGTCTGAAGCTTTCTTT. Protein product: CASSSRSEAFF. The chain uses TRBV12-3 or TRBV12-4 and TRBJ1-1, with D unclear. This CDR3 has 11 residues. Between the trimmed V and J ends, which lost 4 bases and 6 bases, there was a span of 6 bases.

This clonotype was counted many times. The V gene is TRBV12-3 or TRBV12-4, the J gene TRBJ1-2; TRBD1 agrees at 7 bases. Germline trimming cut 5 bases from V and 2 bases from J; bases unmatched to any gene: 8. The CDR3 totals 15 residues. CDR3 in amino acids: CASSALGQKNYGYTF. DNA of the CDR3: TGTGCCAGCAGTGCCCTGGGACAGAAAAACTATGGCTACACCTTC.

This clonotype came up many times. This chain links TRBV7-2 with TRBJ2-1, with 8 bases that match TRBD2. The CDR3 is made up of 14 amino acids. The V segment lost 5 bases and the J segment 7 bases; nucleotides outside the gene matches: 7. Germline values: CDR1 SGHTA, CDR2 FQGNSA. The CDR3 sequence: CASSPLAGSNEQFF. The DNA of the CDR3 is TGTGCCAGCAGCCCATTAGCGGGGAGTAATGAGCAGTTCTTC.

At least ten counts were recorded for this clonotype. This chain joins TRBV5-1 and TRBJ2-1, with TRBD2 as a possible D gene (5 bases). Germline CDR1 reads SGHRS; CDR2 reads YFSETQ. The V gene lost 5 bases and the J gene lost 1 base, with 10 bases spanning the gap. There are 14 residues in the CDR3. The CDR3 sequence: CASRGTSSYNEQFF. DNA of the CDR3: TGCGCCAGCAGGGGAACTAGTTCCTACAATGAGCAGTTCTTC.

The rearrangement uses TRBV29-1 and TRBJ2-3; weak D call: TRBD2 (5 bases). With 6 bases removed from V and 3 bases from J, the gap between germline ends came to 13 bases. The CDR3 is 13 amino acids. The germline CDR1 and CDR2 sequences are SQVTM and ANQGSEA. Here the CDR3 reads CSVAIPGTDTQYF. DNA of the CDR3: TGCAGCGTAGCAATCCCGGGGACAGATACGCAGTATTTT.

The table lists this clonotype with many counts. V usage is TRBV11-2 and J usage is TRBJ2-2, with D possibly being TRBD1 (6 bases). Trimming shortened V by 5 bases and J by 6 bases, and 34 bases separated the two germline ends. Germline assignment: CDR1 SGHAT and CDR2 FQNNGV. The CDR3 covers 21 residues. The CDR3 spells CASSIRTLSPGTPVSPGELFF. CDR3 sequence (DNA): TGTGCCAGCAGCATCCGGACATTAAGCCCCGGGACACCTGTCAGCCCCGGGGAGCTGTTTTTT. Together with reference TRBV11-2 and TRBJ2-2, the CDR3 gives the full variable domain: EAGVAQSPRYKIIEKRQSVAFWCNPISGHATLYWYQQILGQGPKLLIQFQNNGVVDDSQLPKDRFSAERLKGVDSTLKIQPAKLEDSAVYLCASSIRTLSPGTPVSPGELFFGEGSRLTVL.

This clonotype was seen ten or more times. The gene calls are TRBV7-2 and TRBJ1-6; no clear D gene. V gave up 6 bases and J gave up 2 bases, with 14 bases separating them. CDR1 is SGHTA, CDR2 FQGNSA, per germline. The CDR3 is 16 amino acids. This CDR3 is CASSSSPAAYNSPLHF. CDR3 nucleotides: TGTGCCAGCAGTTCATCCCCGGCGGCCTATAATTCACCCCTCCACTTT.

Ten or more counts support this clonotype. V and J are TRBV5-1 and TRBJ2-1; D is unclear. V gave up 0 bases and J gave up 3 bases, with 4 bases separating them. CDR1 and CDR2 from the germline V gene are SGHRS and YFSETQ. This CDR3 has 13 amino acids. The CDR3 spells CASSLDVYNEQFF. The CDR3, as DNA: TGCGCCAGCAGCTTGGATGTCTACAATGAGCAGTTCTTC.

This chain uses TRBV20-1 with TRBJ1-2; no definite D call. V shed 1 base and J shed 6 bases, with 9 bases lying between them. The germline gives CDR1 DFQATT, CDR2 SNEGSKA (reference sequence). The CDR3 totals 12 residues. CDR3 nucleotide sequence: TGCAGTGCTAGAGTGAGGGTGGATGGCTACACCTTC. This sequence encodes CSARVRVDGYTF.

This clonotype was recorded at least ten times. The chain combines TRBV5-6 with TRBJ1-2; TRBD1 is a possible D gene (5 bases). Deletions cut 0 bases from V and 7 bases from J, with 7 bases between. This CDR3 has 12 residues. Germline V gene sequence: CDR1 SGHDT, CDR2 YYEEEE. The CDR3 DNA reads TGTGCCAGCAGCTTGGACAGGATTGGCTACACCTTC. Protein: CASSLDRIGYTF.

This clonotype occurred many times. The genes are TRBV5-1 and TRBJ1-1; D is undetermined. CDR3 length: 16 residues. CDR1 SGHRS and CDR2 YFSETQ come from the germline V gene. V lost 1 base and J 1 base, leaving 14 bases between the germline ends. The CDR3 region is CASSLTPFLENTEAFF. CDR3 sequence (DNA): TGCGCCAGCAGCTTGACCCCCTTTTTGGAGAACACTGAAGCTTTCTTT.

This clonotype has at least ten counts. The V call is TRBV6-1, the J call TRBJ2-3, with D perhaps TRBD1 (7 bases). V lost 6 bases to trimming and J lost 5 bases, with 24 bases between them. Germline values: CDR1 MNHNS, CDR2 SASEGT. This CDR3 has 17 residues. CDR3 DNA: TGTGCCAGCAGATCGACCATCTATCAGGGGGGCCAAGATACGCAGTATTTT. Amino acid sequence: CASRSTIYQGGQDTQYF.